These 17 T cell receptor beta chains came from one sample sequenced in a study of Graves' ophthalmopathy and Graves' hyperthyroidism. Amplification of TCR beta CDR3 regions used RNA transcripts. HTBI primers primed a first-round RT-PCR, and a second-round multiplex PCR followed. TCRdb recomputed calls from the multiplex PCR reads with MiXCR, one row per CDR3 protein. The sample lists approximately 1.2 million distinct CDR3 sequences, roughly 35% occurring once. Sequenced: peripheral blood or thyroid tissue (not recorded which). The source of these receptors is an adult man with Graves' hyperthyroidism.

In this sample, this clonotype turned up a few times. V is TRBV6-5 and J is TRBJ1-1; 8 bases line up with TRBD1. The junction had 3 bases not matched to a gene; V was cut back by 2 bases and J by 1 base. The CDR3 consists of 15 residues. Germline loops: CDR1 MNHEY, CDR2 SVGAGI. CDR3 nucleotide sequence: TGTGCCAGCAGTTACATCAGGGGGCCGAACACTGAAGCTTTCTTT. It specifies CASSYIRGPNTEAFF.

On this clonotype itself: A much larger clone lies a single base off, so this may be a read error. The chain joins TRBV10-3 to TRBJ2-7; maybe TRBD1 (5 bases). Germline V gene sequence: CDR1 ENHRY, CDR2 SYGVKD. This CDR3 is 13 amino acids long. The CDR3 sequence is CASSERQSREQYF. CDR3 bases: TGTGCCAGCAGTGAGCGACAGTCACGCGAGCAGTACTTC.

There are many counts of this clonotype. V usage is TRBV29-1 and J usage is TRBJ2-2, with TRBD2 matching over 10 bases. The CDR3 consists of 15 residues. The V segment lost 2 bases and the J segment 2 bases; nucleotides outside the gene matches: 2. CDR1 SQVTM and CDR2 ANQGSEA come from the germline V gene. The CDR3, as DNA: TGCAGCGTTGAACTAGCGGGAGTTAACACCGGGGAGCTGTTTTTT. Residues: CSVELAGVNTGELFF.

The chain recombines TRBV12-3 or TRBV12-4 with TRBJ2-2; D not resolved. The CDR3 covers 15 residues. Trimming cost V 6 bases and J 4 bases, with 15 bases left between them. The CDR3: CASSSDPSTTGELFF. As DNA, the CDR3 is TGTGCCAGCAGCTCGGATCCCAGCACCACCGGGGAGCTGTTTTTT.

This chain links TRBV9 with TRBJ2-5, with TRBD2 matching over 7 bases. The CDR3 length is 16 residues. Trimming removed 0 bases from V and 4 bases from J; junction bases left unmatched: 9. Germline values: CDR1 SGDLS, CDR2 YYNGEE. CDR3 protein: CASSVGGGRGGETQYF. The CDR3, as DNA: TGTGCCAGCAGCGTAGGCGGTGGGAGGGGAGGAGAGACCCAGTACTTC. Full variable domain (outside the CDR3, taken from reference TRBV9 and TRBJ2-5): DSGVTQTPKHLITATGQRVTLRCSPRSGDLSVYWYQQSLDQGLQFLIQYYNGEERAKGNILERFSAQQFPDLHSELNLSSLELGDSALYFCASSVGGGRGGETQYFGPGTRLLVL.

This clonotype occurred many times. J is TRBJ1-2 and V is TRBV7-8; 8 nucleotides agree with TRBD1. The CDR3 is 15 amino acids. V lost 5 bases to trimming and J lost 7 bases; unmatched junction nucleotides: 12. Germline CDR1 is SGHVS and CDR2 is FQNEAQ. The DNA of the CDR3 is TGTGCCAGCAGCCACCCCGGACAGGGATCGGGTGGCTACACCTTC. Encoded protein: CASSHPGQGSGGYTF.

This CDR3 is CASSIGPGSTEAFF. The CDR3 bases are TGTGCCAGTAGTATCGGTCCAGGGAGCACTGAAGCTTTCTTT. The rearrangement links TRBV19 to TRBJ1-1; D may be TRBD1 (5 bases). V was shortened by 3 bases and J by 4 bases, with 12 bases between the two germline ends. This CDR3 is built from 14 residues. Germline CDR1 reads LNHDA; CDR2 reads SQIVND (reference sequence).

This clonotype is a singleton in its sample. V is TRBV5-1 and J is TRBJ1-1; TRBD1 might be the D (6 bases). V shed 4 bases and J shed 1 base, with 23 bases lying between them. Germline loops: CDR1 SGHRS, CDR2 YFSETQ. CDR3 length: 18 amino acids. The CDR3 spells CASSQGSRDKAWNTEAFF. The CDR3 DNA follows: TGCGCCAGCAGCCAAGGAAGCCGGGACAAGGCCTGGAACACTGAAGCTTTCTTT.

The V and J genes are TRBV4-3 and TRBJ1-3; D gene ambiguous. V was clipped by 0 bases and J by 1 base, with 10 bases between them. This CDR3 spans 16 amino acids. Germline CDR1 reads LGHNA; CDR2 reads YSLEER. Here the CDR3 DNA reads TGCGCCAGCAGCCAAGAAGGACCAAATTCTGGAAACACCATATATTTT. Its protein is CASSQEGPNSGNTIYF.

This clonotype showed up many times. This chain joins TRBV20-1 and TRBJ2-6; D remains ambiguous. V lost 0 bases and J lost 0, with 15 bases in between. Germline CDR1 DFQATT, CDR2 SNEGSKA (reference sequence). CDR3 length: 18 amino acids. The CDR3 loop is CSARESGRPSSGANVLTF. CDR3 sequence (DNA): TGCAGTGCTAGAGAATCGGGCAGGCCGAGCTCTGGGGCCAACGTCCTGACTTTC.

This chain's CDR3 is CASSPDRANVLTF. CDR3 nucleotide sequence: TGTGCCAGCAGCCCGGACAGGGCCAACGTCCTGACTTTC. The genes are TRBV7-2 and TRBJ2-6; a weak D match, TRBD1 (5 bases). Trimming took 5 bases from V and 5 from J, leaving 7 bases between them. Germline CDR1 SGHTA, CDR2 FQGNSA. This CDR3 has 13 residues.

Here the CDR3 DNA reads TGTGCCAGCAGCTTCCTCGGGGGAAGAGAGGAAAAACTGTTTTTT. Its protein is CASSFLGGREEKLFF. This rearrangement joins TRBV5-6 to TRBJ1-4, with D possibly being TRBD1 (5 bases). Between the trimmed V and J ends, which lost 2 bases and 8 bases, there was a span of 16 bases. The CDR3 runs 15 residues. The germline V gene encodes CDR1 SGHDT and CDR2 YYEEEE. Full variable domain (remainder filled in from reference TRBV5-6 and TRBJ1-4): DAGVTQSPTHLIKTRGQQVTLRCSPKSGHDTVSWYQQALGQGPQFIFQYYEEEERQRGNFPDRFSGHQFPNYSSELNVNALLLGDSALYLCASSFLGGREEKLFFGSGTQLSVL.

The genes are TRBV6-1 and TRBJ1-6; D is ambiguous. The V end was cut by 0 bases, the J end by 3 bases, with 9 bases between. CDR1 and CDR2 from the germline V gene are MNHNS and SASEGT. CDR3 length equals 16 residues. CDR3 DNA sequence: TGTGCCAGCAGTGAAGCGGCTAACGACTATAATTCACCCCTCCACTTT. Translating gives CASSEAANDYNSPLHF.

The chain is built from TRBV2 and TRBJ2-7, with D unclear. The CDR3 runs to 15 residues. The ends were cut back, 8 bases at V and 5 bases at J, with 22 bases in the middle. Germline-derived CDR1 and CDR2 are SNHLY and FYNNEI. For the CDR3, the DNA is TGTGCCAGCGGGGTGGCCCTCCGGGCGAAGAACGAGCAGTACTTC. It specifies CASGVALRAKNEQYF.

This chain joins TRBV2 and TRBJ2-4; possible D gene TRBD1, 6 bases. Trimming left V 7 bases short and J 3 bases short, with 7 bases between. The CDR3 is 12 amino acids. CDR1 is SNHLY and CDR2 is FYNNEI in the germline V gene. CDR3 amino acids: CASTDSKNIQYF. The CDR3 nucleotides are TGTGCCAGCACGGACAGCAAAAACATTCAGTACTTC. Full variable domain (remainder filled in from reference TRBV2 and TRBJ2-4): EPEVTQTPSHQVTQMGQEVILRCVPISNHLYFYWYRQILGQKVEFLVSFYNNEISEKSEIFDDQFSVERPDGSNFTLKIRSTKLEDSAMYFCASTDSKNIQYFGAGTRLSVL.

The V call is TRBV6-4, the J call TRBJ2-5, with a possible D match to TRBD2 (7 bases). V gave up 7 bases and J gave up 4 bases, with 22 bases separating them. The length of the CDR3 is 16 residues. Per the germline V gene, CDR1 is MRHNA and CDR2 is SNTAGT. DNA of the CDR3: TGTGCCAGCACTCGGAGTGGGGGGGCCGGAGGAGAGACCCAGTACTTC. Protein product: CASTRSGGAGGETQYF.

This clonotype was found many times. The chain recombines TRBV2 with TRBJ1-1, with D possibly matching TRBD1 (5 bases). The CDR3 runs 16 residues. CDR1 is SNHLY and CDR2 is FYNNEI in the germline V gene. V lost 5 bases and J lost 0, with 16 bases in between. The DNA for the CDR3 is TGTGCCAGCAGTTATAACCCCAGGGAGATGAACACTGAAGCTTTCTTT. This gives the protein CASSYNPREMNTEAFF.